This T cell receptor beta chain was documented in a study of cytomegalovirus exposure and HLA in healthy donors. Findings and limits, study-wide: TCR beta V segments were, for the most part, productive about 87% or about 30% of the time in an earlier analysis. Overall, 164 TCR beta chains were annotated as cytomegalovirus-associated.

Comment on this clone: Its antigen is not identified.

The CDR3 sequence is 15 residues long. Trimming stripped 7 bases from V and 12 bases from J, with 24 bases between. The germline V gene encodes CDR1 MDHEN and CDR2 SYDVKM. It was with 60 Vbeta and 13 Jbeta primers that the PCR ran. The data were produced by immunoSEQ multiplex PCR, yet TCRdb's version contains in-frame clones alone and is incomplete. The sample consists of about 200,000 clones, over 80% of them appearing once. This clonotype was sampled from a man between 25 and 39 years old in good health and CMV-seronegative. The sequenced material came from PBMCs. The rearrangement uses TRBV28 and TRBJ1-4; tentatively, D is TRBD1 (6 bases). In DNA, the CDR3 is TGTGCCAGCACCTCCCCAAGCCCTACAGGGTGGGAACTGTTTTTT. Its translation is CASTSPSPTGWELFF.